One and the same sample provided the 6 T cell receptor beta chains below, sequenced in a study of control samples from healthy donors and cancer patients. The assay was immunoSEQ multiplex PCR, and TCRdb's table has in-frame clones only and misses some. This table has over 100,000 clones, over 75% appearing once. Sequenced: blood. These receptors were obtained from a human donor in good health. The donor label of this sample is uncertain.

The gene calls are TRBV3-1 (or the pseudogene TRBV3-2) and TRBJ2-4; the match to TRBD1 covers 7 bases. CDR3 size: 16 residues. Germline V gene data show CDR1 as LGHDT and CDR2 as YNNKEL (reference sequence). J was trimmed by 0 bases and V by 3 bases; bases with no gene match: 5. CDR3 region: CASSQHRDRAKNIQYF. The CDR3 nucleotides read TGTGCCAGCAGCCAGCACCGGGACAGAGCCAAAAACATTCAGTACTTC.

The chain employs TRBV6-5 and TRBJ1-1; D gene ambiguous. V was shortened by 2 bases and J by 0 bases, with 10 bases between the two germline ends. CDR3 length: 15 amino acids. Germline CDR1 is MNHEY and CDR2 is SVGAGI. The CDR3 DNA is TGTGCCAGCAGTTACATGAGGGTCATGAACACTGAAGCTTTCTTT. Protein sequence: CASSYMRVMNTEAFF.

The chain joins TRBV28 to TRBJ1-2; D unresolved. This CDR3 has 12 residues. Germline V lookup: CDR1 MDHEN, CDR2 SYDVKM. Trimming left V 3 bases short and J 5 bases short, with 7 bases between. The CDR3 DNA sequence: TGTGCCAGCAGTTTCGGTGGGTATGGCTACACCTTC. Amino acids: CASSFGGYGYTF.

V is TRBV6-1 and J is TRBJ2-6, with D unclear. The germline gives CDR1 MNHNS, CDR2 SASEGT. The V end was cut by 0 bases, the J end by 4 bases, with 7 bases between. The CDR3 has 15 amino acids. The CDR3 protein is CASSEAGLGANVLTF. The CDR3 DNA follows: TGTGCCAGCAGTGAAGCGGGGTTGGGGGCCAACGTCCTGACTTTC.

The rearrangement links TRBV7-2 to TRBJ1-2, with 7 bases identical to TRBD1. V dropped 11 bases and J dropped 8; count of bases not matched to a gene: 17. This CDR3 has 14 amino acids. Germline V CDR1 and CDR2: SGHTA, FQGNSA. The CDR3 loop reads CAGSDMGQLEGYTF. The CDR3 nucleotides are TGTGCCGGGTCAGACATGGGACAGCTGGAGGGCTACACCTTC.

Regarding this clone: The sample contains more than one DNA sequence encoding this CDR3. The J gene is TRBJ2-2, the V gene TRBV28, with 10 bases lining up with TRBD1. This CDR3 spans 15 amino acids. V lost 5 bases to trimming and J lost 4 bases; unmatched junction nucleotides: 4. The V gene's germline CDR1 is MDHEN and CDR2 SYDVKM. This CDR3 is CASSPDRGSTGELFF. The CDR3 DNA is TGTGCCAGCAGTCCGGACAGGGGGAGCACCGGGGAGCTGTTTTTT.